This record concerns one T cell receptor beta chain sequence. The data belong to a study of cytomegalovirus exposure and HLA in healthy donors. This CDR3 comprises 19 residues. The V end lost 1 base, the J end lost 3 bases, and 24 bases lay between the germline ends. Looked up from germline, CDR1 is SGHTA and CDR2 is FQGNSA. The PCR ran on 60 Vbeta and 13 Jbeta primers. TCRdb's copy holds only in-frame clones and misses some; the assay was immunoSEQ multiplex PCR. The sample includes some 110,000 clones, roughly three quarters of them seen just once. This TCR derives from a woman in her twenties or thirties in good health and CMV-seronegative. The chain joins TRBV7-2 to TRBJ1-2; possibly TRBD1 for D (6 bases). Sequencing was performed on PBMCs. The CDR3 loop is CASSLVGVLGQTMDYGYTF. The CDR3 region has the DNA TGTGCCAGCAGCTTAGTAGGGGTCCTTGGACAGACAATGGACTATGGCTACACCTTC.